This T cell receptor beta chain was identified in a study of control samples from healthy donors and cancer patients. V was clipped by 8 bases and J by 3 bases, with 11 bases between them. Germline CDR1 and CDR2: MDHEN and SYDVKM. This CDR3 is 13 amino acids long. TCRdb's table, derived via immunoSEQ multiplex PCR, lists solely in-frame clones and lacks some. This sample carries about 92,000 clones, roughly four fifths of them seen once, and the ten largest clones take roughly 9.8%. The TCR comes from a woman aged 55 to 70 in good health. The V call is TRBV28, the J call TRBJ1-5, with D hard to call. Sequenced: blood. CDR3 sequence reads: CASRRSTNQPQHF. Here the CDR3 DNA reads TGTGCCAGCCGAAGATCAACCAATCAGCCCCAGCATTTT.